This entry describes one T cell receptor (beta chain). Here immunoSEQ multiplex PCR was the method, and the copy in TCRdb shows in-frame clones only, minus some. Among about 120,000 clones listed, more than 80% were seen once. This sample is drawn from a study of OX40 agonist ivuxolimab in advanced cancers. Study-level information: Participants, about 83% male, averaged approximately 56 years of age, ranging from about 23 to 79.

This receptor was identified in an adult with an advanced solid tumor such as melanoma, head and neck, liver or kidney cancer. The specimen was CD4+ or CD8+ T cells sorted from blood, collected in a trial of the OX40 agonist ivuxolimab.

CDR3 residues: CATSGQTAFNEKLFF. In DNA form, the CDR3 reads TGTGCCACCAGCGGTCAGACAGCATTTAATGAAAAACTGTTTTTT. The chain links TRBV15 to TRBJ1-4, with a tentative D call TRBD1 (5 bases). The V end lost 5 bases, the J end lost 4 bases, and 14 bases lay between the germline ends. The V gene's germline CDR1 is LNHNV and CDR2 YYDKDF (reference sequence). The CDR3 length is 15 residues. The variable domain in full, completed from reference TRBV15 and TRBJ1-4, reads DAMVIQNPRYQVTQFGKPVTLSCSQTLNHNVMYWYQQKSSQAPKLLFHYYDKDFNNEADTPDNFQSRRPNTSFCFLDIRSPGLGDTAMYLCATSGQTAFNEKLFFGSGTQLSVL.